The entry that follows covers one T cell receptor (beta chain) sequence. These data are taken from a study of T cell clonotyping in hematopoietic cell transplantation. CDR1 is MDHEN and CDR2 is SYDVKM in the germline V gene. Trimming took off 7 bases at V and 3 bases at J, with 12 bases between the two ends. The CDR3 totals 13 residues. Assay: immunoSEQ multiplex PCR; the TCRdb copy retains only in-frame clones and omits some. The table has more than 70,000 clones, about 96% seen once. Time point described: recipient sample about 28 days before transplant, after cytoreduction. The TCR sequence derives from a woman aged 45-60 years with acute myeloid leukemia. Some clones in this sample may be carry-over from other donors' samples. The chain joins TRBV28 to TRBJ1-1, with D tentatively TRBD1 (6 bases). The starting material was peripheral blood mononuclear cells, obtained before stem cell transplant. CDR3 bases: TGTGCCAGCAAGGAGGGGGGTTACACTGAAGCTTTCTTT. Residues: CASKEGGYTEAFF.